The TCR beta chain under discussion was sequenced for a study of cytomegalovirus exposure and HLA in healthy donors. In the PCR, 60 Vbeta and 13 Jbeta primers were used. Libraries were prepared by immunoSEQ multiplex PCR; TCRdb keeps only in-frame clonotypes and omits some of them. The sample carries some 40,000 clones, 70% to 75% recorded once. This CDR3 has 16 amino acids. V dropped 0 bases and J dropped 8 bases, with 16 bases sitting between them. The germline V gene has CDR1 KGHSH and CDR2 LQKENI. Donors likely had unrecorded immune exposures despite being nominally healthy when sampled. The sequence was obtained from a man aged 25 to 40 in good health and CMV-seronegative. Sequencing input: PBMCs. The chain carries TRBV18 and TRBJ1-4; D remains ambiguous. The CDR3 spells CASSPPNEGRGEKLFF. In DNA, the CDR3 is TGTGCCAGCTCACCACCCAACGAGGGCAGAGGGGAAAAACTGTTTTTT.